The 21 T cell receptor beta chains reported below all come from one sample, sequenced in a study of T cell responses to AZD1222 COVID-19 vaccine. Generated by immunoSEQ multiplex PCR, the TCRdb table keeps only in-frame clones and is missing some. The data show around 170,000 clones, around 90% seen once. Sample: peripheral blood, taken on day 0 of AZD1222 vaccination. The receptor set was obtained from an adult in good health.

V is TRBV6-5 and J is TRBJ1-4; a weak D match, TRBD1 (5 bases). This CDR3 comprises 12 residues. The germline V gene has CDR1 MNHEY and CDR2 SVGAGI. V lost 5 bases to trimming and J lost 8 bases, with 9 bases between them. The DNA of the CDR3 is TGTGCCAGCAGTCCCCAGGGAGAAAAACTGTTTTTT. Amino acids: CASSPQGEKLFF.

The chain uses TRBV30 and TRBJ1-1; D ambiguous. This CDR3 is 12 amino acids long. Germline V lookup: CDR1 GTSNPN, CDR2 SVGIG (reference sequence). V was clipped by 4 bases and J by 0 bases, with 6 bases between them. The CDR3 is CAWISMNTEAFF. The DNA of the CDR3 is TGTGCCTGGATAAGTATGAACACTGAAGCTTTCTTT.

The chain uses TRBV28 and TRBJ2-7, with TRBD1 matching over 11 bases. J was trimmed by 9 bases and V by 5 bases; bases with no gene match: 6. This CDR3 region has 13 residues. Germline lookup yields CDR1 MDHEN and CDR2 SYDVKM. This CDR3 is CASSTGQGVGQYF. The CDR3 nucleotides are TGTGCCAGCAGTACGGGACAGGGGGTAGGGCAGTACTTC.

V usage is TRBV7-2 and J usage is TRBJ1-5; 11 nucleotides line up with TRBD1. Germline V lookup: CDR1 SGHTA, CDR2 FQGNSA. J gave up 8 bases and V 5 bases, and 2 bases lay outside the gene matches. CDR3 length: 13 amino acids. This CDR3 reads CASSRDRGEPQHF. The DNA of the CDR3 is TGTGCCAGCAGCCGGGACAGGGGGGAGCCCCAGCATTTT.

The chain recombines TRBV9 with TRBJ2-5; 12 nucleotides agree with TRBD2. J lost 5 bases, V lost 7 bases, and 6 bases had no gene match. CDR1 and CDR2 from the germline V gene are SGDLS and YYNGEE. This CDR3 has 14 amino acids. The DNA for the CDR3 is TGTGCCAGCGGGACTAGCGGGCCTCGGGAGACCCAGTACTTC. Its translation is CASGTSGPRETQYF.

This chain joins TRBV7-9 and TRBJ1-5; D may be TRBD1 (6 bases). The length of the CDR3 is 15 residues. CDR1 is SEHNR, CDR2 FQNEAQ, per germline (reference sequence). The V gene lost 9 bases and the J gene lost 1 base, with 16 bases spanning the gap. The CDR3 nucleotides read TGTGCCAGGAGCGGAAGCAGGGGAAGCAATCAGCCCCAGCATTTT. Its protein is CARSGSRGSNQPQHF.

The chain recombines TRBV9 with TRBJ1-2; perhaps TRBD1 as D (6 bases). The germline CDR1 and CDR2 sequences are SGDLS and YYNGEE. The CDR3 has 13 amino acids. Trimming shortened V by 8 bases and J by 2 bases, and 13 bases separated the two germline ends. The CDR3 DNA follows: TGTGCCAGTGGACAGCTGGGGAACTATGGCTACACCTTC. It encodes CASGQLGNYGYTF.

This chain joins TRBV5-8 and TRBJ1-2; D ambiguous. The CDR3 has 12 amino acids. Germline assignment: CDR1 SGHTS and CDR2 YDEGEE. Trimming took 0 bases from V and 4 from J, leaving 4 bases between them. CDR3 loop: CASSLVPYGYTF. Written as DNA, the CDR3 is TGTGCCAGCAGCTTGGTGCCCTATGGCTACACCTTC.

The chain recombines TRBV7-8 with TRBJ2-5; 8 bases agree with TRBD2. CDR1 is SGHVS, CDR2 FQNEAQ, per germline. The ends lost 7 bases at V and 2 bases at J; junction bases unmatched: 6. This CDR3 has 14 residues. The CDR3 bases are TGTGCCAGCACCAAAATAGCGGGACAAGAGACCCAGTACTTC. It translates to CASTKIAGQETQYF.

V usage is TRBV27 and J usage is TRBJ1-1; D remains unclear. This CDR3 has 14 residues. V was trimmed by 3 bases and J by 1 base, leaving 9 bases between them. Germline V CDR1 and CDR2: MNHEY, SMNVEV (reference sequence). CDR3 bases: TGTGCCAGCAGTTTCAGGACTGGGAACACTGAAGCTTTCTTT. It yields the protein CASSFRTGNTEAFF.

The chain joins TRBV7-2 to TRBJ1-3; no firm D call. Germline V gene lookup returns CDR1 SGHTA and CDR2 FQGNSA. This CDR3 is 14 amino acids long. V lost 5 bases and J lost 2, with 10 bases in between. The CDR3 spells CASSPQVAGNTIYF. In DNA form, the CDR3 reads TGTGCCAGCAGCCCCCAGGTAGCTGGAAACACCATATATTTT.

The V call is TRBV5-6, the J call TRBJ1-4; unclear D gene. The CDR3 extends over 16 amino acids. V was pared by 4 bases and J by 8 bases, with 21 bases between. Germline V gene sequence: CDR1 SGHDT, CDR2 YYEEEE. Here the CDR3 reads CASSLRTGQASEKLFF. The CDR3 nucleotides read TGTGCCAGCAGCCTACGGACGGGCCAGGCAAGCGAAAAACTGTTTTTT.

This chain links TRBV11-3 with TRBJ2-7; no reliable D call. Germline CDR1 reads SGHNT; CDR2 reads YENEEA. The CDR3 extends over 13 amino acids. Trimming pared 1 base from V and 3 bases from J, leaving 7 bases between. The CDR3 coding sequence is TGTGCCAGCAGCTTAGGGACGGACTACGAGCAGTACTTC. Translating it yields CASSLGTDYEQYF.

V gene TRBV6-5 combines with J gene TRBJ1-5; a weak D match, TRBD1 (6 bases). The V end was cut by 4 bases, the J end by 4 bases, with 11 bases between. Germline values: CDR1 MNHEY, CDR2 SVGAGI. The CDR3 is 14 residues long. CDR3 in DNA: TGTGCCAGCAGTTTACAGGGCGGGAATCAGCCCCAGCATTTT. This sequence encodes CASSLQGGNQPQHF.

The sample holds one count of this clone. The DNA for the CDR3 is TGTGCCAGCAGCTTCTCAGGTGGCTACTCTGGAAACACCATATATTTT. Its protein is CASSFSGGYSGNTIYF. V usage is TRBV7-3 and J usage is TRBJ1-3, with D uncertain. This CDR3 has 16 residues. The germline gives CDR1 SGHTA, CDR2 FQGTGA. With 3 bases removed from V and 0 bases from J, the gap between germline ends came to 12 bases.

This chain links TRBV7-9 with TRBJ2-7; 9 bases fit TRBD2. CDR1 is SEHNR, CDR2 FQNEAQ, per germline (reference sequence). The CDR3 loop spans 13 amino acids. With V trimmed by 0 bases and J by 12 bases, 6 bases remained unmatched. The CDR3 coding sequence is TGTGCCAGCAGCTTAGCAGGCGGGAGGGCGATGTACTTC. The encoded protein is CASSLAGGRAMYF.

V is TRBV29-1 and J is TRBJ1-4, with 10 bases matching TRBD1. With 1 base clipped from V and 7 bases from J, the junction kept 9 bases outside the gene matches. In germline, CDR1 is SQVTM, CDR2 ANQGSEA. The CDR3 loop spans 16 amino acids. The CDR3 DNA is TGCAGCGTTGAAGCGGGACAGGGGAGGGGTGGTGAAAAACTGTTTTTT. Translating gives CSVEAGQGRGGEKLFF.

The V call is TRBV30, the J call TRBJ2-7, with D perhaps assigned TRBD1 or TRBD2 (5 bases each). Germline CDR1 and CDR2: GTSNPN and SVGIG (reference sequence). CDR3 size: 15 residues. V was shortened by 0 bases and J by 1 base, with 13 bases between the two germline ends. CDR3 sequence reads: CAWSVEAGSSYEQYF. The CDR3 bases are TGTGCCTGGAGTGTAGAGGCAGGGAGTTCCTACGAGCAGTACTTC.

Comment on this clone: The sample has other DNA sequences that encode this CDR3 too. V is TRBV2 and J is TRBJ1-4, with TRBD1 identical over 7 bases. CDR1 SNHLY and CDR2 FYNNEI come from the germline V gene. The CDR3 loop spans 14 amino acids. Unmatched junction bases numbered 4, after V lost 4 bases and J lost 5 bases. The CDR3 here is CASSGQGGNEKLFF. The CDR3, as DNA: TGTGCCAGCAGTGGCCAGGGGGGAAATGAAAAACTGTTTTTT.

The rearrangement links TRBV19 to TRBJ2-1, with TRBD1 identical over 10 bases. Unmatched junction bases numbered 10, after V lost 7 bases and J lost 7 bases. The CDR3 is 15 amino acids. Looked up from germline, CDR1 is LNHDA and CDR2 is SQIVND (reference sequence). CDR3 protein: CASTSGTGVTNEQFF. The CDR3 DNA reads as TGTGCCAGTACCTCCGGGACAGGGGTGACAAATGAGCAGTTCTTC.

The chain is built from TRBV10-3 and TRBJ2-1, with 7 positions matching TRBD2. V shed 1 base, J shed 8 bases, and the junction held 2 bases outside the gene matches. From germline, CDR1 is ENHRY and CDR2 SYGVKD. The CDR3 is made up of 13 amino acids. CDR3 protein: CAISEWGGYEQFF. DNA for the CDR3: TGTGCCATCAGTGAGTGGGGGGGATATGAGCAGTTCTTC.